This T cell receptor beta chain is drawn from a study of blood T cell repertoires in COVID-19. Per the germline V gene, CDR1 is GTSNPN and CDR2 is SVGIG (reference sequence). Trimming stripped 5 bases from V and 6 bases from J, with 16 bases between. This CDR3 is 13 amino acids long. Sequencing used immunoSEQ multiplex PCR; TCRdb keeps in-frame clones, though not all of them. The table has about 120,000 clones, 65% to 90% seen once. V usage is TRBV30 and J usage is TRBJ1-1, with D perhaps matching TRBD1 (6 bases). The source is a man at least 80 years old with acute or convalescent COVID-19. The sequenced sample was peripheral blood. DNA of the CDR3: TGTGCCTGGTTCGGACAGAGGGGCGCTGAAGCTTTCTTT. Protein: CAWFGQRGAEAFF.